This T cell receptor (beta chain) was obtained from a study of graft-versus-host responses after intestinal transplantation (dated by TCRdb to about 2021). At the level of the whole study: Multivisceral, liver-intestinal, or isolated intestinal transplants were received by the recipients. Anti-thymocyte globulin induction was given to all recipients, followed by maintenance tacrolimus and steroids for about 3 years. After intestinal transplantation, graft-versus-host and host-versus-graft alloreactive T cell clones in the graft, circulation and bone marrow were tracked using bulk TCR-beta CDR3 sequencing. To identify alloreactive clones, pre-transplant mixed lymphocyte reaction products were sequenced and then compared with unstimulated pre-transplant donor and recipient T cells. Of the 20 to 30 intestinal transplant recipients enrolled in the cohort, one of whom was a retransplant, a few patients without pretransplant specimens were excluded. Donor T cell macrochimerism was defined as a peak of at least 4% donor T cells among recipient peripheral blood mononuclear cells. Samples from a few later patients were sequenced in-house on an Illumina MiSeq with MiXCR processing rather than by the commercial service. What the research found in general, with its limitations: GvH clones were detected in recipient bone marrow, and some appeared earlier in ileal mucosa or blood, consistent with an intestinal mucosal origin. The relatively low number and heterogeneity of intestinal transplant patients limited the conclusions. In the allografts of patients with donor T cell macrochimerism, GvH to HvG T cell clonal ratios were high. Peak levels of circulating GvH clones were associated with declines in HvG clones early after transplant.

Library method: the immunoSEQ multiplex PCR assay. For most patients, genomic DNA was isolated with the Qiagen DNeasy Blood and Tissue Kit and shipped frozen to Adaptive Biotechnologies for TCR sequencing. For most patients, genomic DNA was subjected to high-throughput TCR-beta CDR3 sequencing by Adaptive Biotechnologies. The published analysis was carried out like this. TCR sequencing data were retrieved from Adaptive's ImmunoSEQ software for 18 patients, whereas three other patients were processed with MiXCR and VDJtools. CD4 versus CD8 sorting errors were corrected by removing sequences found in both subsets at a frequency ratio below 5:1. CDR3 nucleotide sequences shared by donor and recipient were removed because the origin of these sequences could not be assigned. At least 2-fold expansion over unstimulated cells and a minimum CFSE-low frequency of 0.002% (template counts) or 0.001% (read counts) were required for clones to be classified as alloreactive. A clone was considered mappable if detected in the sequenced pre-transplant spleen, lymph node, or MLR CFSE-low populations of the donor or recipient. The cumulative frequency of alloreactive clones was calculated as a percentage of all sequences, weighted by copy number. Imported from immuneACCESS, the table was reduced by TCRdb to in-frame sequences with V and J called. These copies leave out some clones; in studies compared against another copy, an unresolved V gene accounts for under half, and the cause of the remainder is not known. V, J and clone size are taken as reported in that table, and D and trimming were inferred from the DNA itself. The sample has 90,000 to 130,000 clones on record, around 93% of them singletons. The top ten constitute 0.5% to 0.6% of the sample.

V sheds 1 base and J sheds 0 bases, leaving 11 bases between their ends. The CDR3 covers 16 residues, taking in both the cysteine and the phenylalanine. Only the CDR3 DNA is retained, 48 bases long and in frame from the first base. Sequences SGHDT (CDR1) and YYEEEE (CDR2) are obtained from the germline V gene. On this clone itself: The antigen it recognizes is unknown. Base qualities are not at hand, and no much larger clone is one base apart.

This specimen's time point label, interpreted: cells obtained before transplantation from donor or recipient. CD3+CD4+ and CD3+CD8+ populations were FACS-sorted from unstimulated pre-transplant donor and recipient cells taken from spleen or lymph nodes. The input for sequencing was unstimulated CD8+ T cells sorted from spleen or lymph node cells, taken before intestinal transplant. The sequence was obtained from a human donor who received an intestinal transplant. The V and J genes are TRBV5-6 and TRBJ1-5, with the D segment identity uncertain. The DNA sequence is as follows: TGTGCCAGCAGCTTGTGGGGAACTTATAGCAATCAGCCCCAGCATTTT. This yields the protein CASSLWGTYSNQPQHF.